The T cell receptor beta chain described here comes from a study of PD-1 blockade in classical Hodgkin lymphoma. General study points: The study reported lower baseline TCR diversity in newly diagnosed patients than in healthy donors. What drove the repertoire differences, possibly disease activity or prior therapy, has not been defined.

The protocol was immunoSEQ multiplex PCR, while the TCRdb copy is restricted to in-frame clones and leaves out a portion. The profile shows 45,000 or so clones, roughly 88% of them singletons. CDR1 and CDR2 from the germline V gene are MNHNS and SASEGT. Trimming took off 3 bases at V and 0 bases at J, with 5 bases between the two ends. The CDR3 has 14 amino acids. Remarks on this clone: The antigen is unknown.

Time point reported: newly diagnosed, previously untreated cHL patient sample. Untreated, newly diagnosed classical Hodgkin lymphoma PBMCs were comparators. The chain links TRBV6-1 to TRBJ2-2; D gene uncertain. The TCR sequence derives from a human donor with classical Hodgkin lymphoma. The sequenced sample consisted of peripheral blood mononuclear cells (PBMCs). CDR3 amino acids: CASSDTTNTGELFF. The CDR3 nucleotides are TGTGCCAGCAGTGACACAACGAACACCGGGGAGCTGTTTTTT.